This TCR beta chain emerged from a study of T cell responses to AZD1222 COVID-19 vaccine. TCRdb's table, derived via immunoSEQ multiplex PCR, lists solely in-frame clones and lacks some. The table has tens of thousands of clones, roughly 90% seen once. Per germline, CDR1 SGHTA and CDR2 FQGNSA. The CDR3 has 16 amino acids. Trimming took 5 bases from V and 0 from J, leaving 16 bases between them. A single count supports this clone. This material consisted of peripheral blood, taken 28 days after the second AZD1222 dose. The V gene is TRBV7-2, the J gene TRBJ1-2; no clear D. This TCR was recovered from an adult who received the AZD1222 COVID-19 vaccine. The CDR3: CASSLTRGLANYGYTF. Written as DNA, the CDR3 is TGTGCCAGCAGCCTTACCCGGGGTTTAGCTAACTATGGCTACACCTTC.